Shown below are 30 T cell receptor beta chains from a single sample sequenced in a study of blood T cells in healthy people across ages. A second about 7 to 12 cycle PCR used barcoded and J-beta primers. MiXCR, applied by TCRdb to the 5' RACE reads, yields one record per CDR3 protein. The sample records 800,000 to 900,000 distinct CDR3 sequences, 60% to 80% being singletons. The source material was blood. These receptor sequences come from a man aged 25 to 40 in good health.

The J gene is TRBJ2-1, the V gene TRBV7-2; 8 nucleotides agree with TRBD2. The CDR3 totals 14 residues. Germline trimming cut 5 bases from V and 5 bases from J; bases unmatched to any gene: 5. In germline, CDR1 is SGHTA, CDR2 FQGNSA. This chain's CDR3 is CASSPSGGNNEQFF. DNA of the CDR3: TGTGCCAGCAGCCCAAGCGGGGGTAACAATGAGCAGTTCTTC.

Only a few counts were recorded for this clonotype. The chain employs TRBV7-8 and TRBJ1-1; D not certain. Germline V gives CDR1 SGHVS, CDR2 FQNEAQ. This CDR3 is built from 13 residues. The V gene lost 6 bases and the J gene lost 0 bases, with 8 bases spanning the gap. The CDR3 is CASREDLNTEAFF. CDR3 sequence (DNA): TGTGCCAGCAGGGAGGACCTGAACACTGAAGCTTTCTTT.

This clonotype has a handful of counts. The chain couples TRBV4-1 to TRBJ2-7; D possibly uses TRBD1 or TRBD2 (6 bases each). The CDR3 contains 14 residues. Trimming removed 4 bases from V and 2 bases from J, with 12 bases in between. The germline V gene encodes CDR1 MGHRA and CDR2 YSYEKL. The CDR3 spells CASSPRDTTYEQYF. The CDR3 region has the DNA TGCGCCAGCAGCCCGCGGGACACCACCTACGAGCAGTACTTC.

This chain uses TRBV7-2 with TRBJ2-4; no clear D gene. The assigned J gene may be wrong: the sequence end matches TRBJ2-5 better. Germline V CDR1 and CDR2: SGHTA, FQGNSA. This CDR3 is built from 15 residues. CDR3 DNA: TGTGCCAGCAGCTTATTGGGGTCCTCCAAAGAGACCCAGTACTTC. This sequence encodes CASSLLGSSKETQYF.

This chain joins TRBV29-1 and TRBJ2-1, with 16 nucleotides matching TRBD2. The trim removed 5 bases at V and 3 bases at J, leaving 4 bases unmatched. The CDR3 loop spans 16 amino acids. Germline V gene lookup returns CDR1 SQVTM and CDR2 ANQGSEA. DNA of the CDR3: TGCAGCGTTACCGGGACTAGCGGGGGGGGCTACAATGAGCAGTTCTTC. Translating it yields CSVTGTSGGGYNEQFF.

This rearrangement joins TRBV5-1 to TRBJ2-7, with D possibly called TRBD1 or TRBD2 (5 bases each). The last part of the DNA fits TRBJ2-5 better; the J call may be wrong. The CDR3 contains 13 residues. Germline loops: CDR1 SGHRS, CDR2 YFSETQ. This chain's CDR3 is CASSWFEGETQYF. The CDR3 nucleotides are TGCGCCAGCAGCTGGTTTGAGGGGGAGACCCAGTACTTC.

The V and J genes are TRBV4-3 and TRBJ2-4; D gene ambiguous. The DNA end lines up better with TRBJ2-5; the J call may be wrong. The V gene's germline CDR1 is LGHNA and CDR2 YSLEER. CDR3 length equals 15 residues. The CDR3 bases are TGCGCCAGCAGCCAAGACACCGGATTGGGGGAGACCCAGTACTTC. Translating gives CASSQDTGLGETQYF.

The chain is built from TRBV6-5 and TRBJ2-1; D possibly corresponds to TRBD1 (6 bases). The CDR3 loop spans 15 amino acids. Germline values: CDR1 MNHEY, CDR2 SVGAGI. Trimming shortened V by 0 bases and J by 9 bases, and 15 bases separated the two germline ends. CDR3 protein: CASSYSGQVSSEQFF. CDR3 DNA: TGTGCCAGCAGTTACTCGGGACAAGTTTCCAGTGAGCAGTTCTTC.

This clonotype was recorded a few times. The chain has TRBV27 and TRBJ1-6, with D perhaps TRBD1 (5 bases). This CDR3 comprises 14 residues. V shed 6 bases and J shed 10 bases, with 16 bases lying between them. The V gene's germline CDR1 is MNHEY and CDR2 SMNVEV (reference sequence). The DNA of the CDR3 is TGTGCCAGCAGCCCGAGGGGAGTTCTATCACCCCTCCACTTT. It translates to CASSPRGVLSPLHF.

CDR3 in amino acids: CASSQLSGGWSYEQYF. As DNA, the CDR3 is TGTGCCAGCAGTCAACTTAGCGGGGGGTGGTCCTACGAGCAGTACTTC. This sequence joins TRBV6-6 and TRBJ2-7; 10 bases match TRBD2. Per germline, CDR1 MNHNY and CDR2 SVGAGI (reference sequence). J gave up 1 base and V 5 bases, and 8 bases lay outside the gene matches. The CDR3 sequence is 16 residues long.

This clonotype was seen only a few times. Compared with germline, one end of the junction differs, possibly owing to a read error. As DNA, the CDR3 is TGTAGTGCTAGAGCTACTAGGGGCCAAGAGACCCAGTACTTC. It yields the protein CSARATRGQETQYF. The gene calls are TRBV20-1 and TRBJ2-5; D could derive from TRBD1 or TRBD2 (5 bases each). Germline V CDR1 and CDR2: DFQATT, SNEGSKA (reference sequence). The CDR3 is 14 amino acids.

V is TRBV5-1 and J is TRBJ2-5; a possible D gene is TRBD1 (6 bases). Matching the DNA end better, TRBJ2-7 makes the J call doubtful. The CDR3 extends over 14 amino acids. Per germline, CDR1 SGHRS and CDR2 YFSETQ. CDR3 bases: TGCGCCAGCAGCTTCACAGGGTCCGTGGACGAGCAGTACTTC. As protein: CASSFTGSVDEQYF.

This rearrangement joins TRBV3-1 to TRBJ2-1; possibly TRBD1 for D (5 bases). The germline V gene has CDR1 LGHDT and CDR2 YNNKEL (reference sequence). V was pared by 0 bases and J by 6 bases, with 9 bases between. The CDR3 runs to 14 residues. Here the CDR3 DNA reads TGTGCCAGCAGCCAAGATGGGGCTGTCAATGAGCAGTTCTTC. Residues: CASSQDGAVNEQFF.

This chain links TRBV4-2 with TRBJ1-2, with D tentatively TRBD1 (6 bases). Germline CDR1 and CDR2: LGHNA and YNFKEQ. The V and J ends lost 1 base and 3 bases respectively, with 12 bases between them. The CDR3 consists of 15 residues. CDR3 DNA sequence: TGTGCCAGCAGCCAAGCAACAGGGTTGGACTATGGCTACACCTTC. Residues: CASSQATGLDYGYTF.

The rearrangement uses TRBV5-4 and TRBJ1-2; 8 bases line up with TRBD1. Germline trimming cut 6 bases from V and 13 bases from J; bases unmatched to any gene: 29. CDR1 is SGHNT and CDR2 is YYREEE in the germline V gene (reference sequence). The CDR3 has 18 residues. CDR3 protein: CASNSAYLYPGQAPLGTF. The CDR3 DNA is TGTGCCAGCAACTCTGCTTACCTATATCCGGGACAGGCACCACTGGGCACCTTC.

The count of this clonotype is one. V is TRBV5-1 and J is TRBJ2-7, with 11 positions matching TRBD2. Germline-derived CDR1 and CDR2 are SGHRS and YFSETQ. V lost 4 bases and J lost 4; bases outside the gene matches: 7. The CDR3 loop spans 15 amino acids. The CDR3 loop is CASSGSGGAMYEQYF. CDR3 sequence (DNA): TGCGCCAGCAGCGGTAGCGGGGGGGCGATGTACGAGCAGTACTTC.

The chain has TRBV4-3 and TRBJ2-7; 8 bases are a match to TRBD2. Germline V gene lookup returns CDR1 LGHNA and CDR2 YSLEER. The CDR3 covers 16 residues. With V trimmed by 1 base and J by 3 bases, 8 bases remained unmatched. The CDR3 DNA sequence: TGCGCCAGCAGCCAAGTTGCGACTAGCGTGTACTACGAGCAGTACTTC. Residues: CASSQVATSVYYEQYF.

This clonotype was counted a few times. The chain links TRBV20-1 to TRBJ2-1, with D hard to call. The V gene lost 3 bases and the J gene lost 8 bases, with 8 bases spanning the gap. This CDR3 has 11 residues. Germline CDR1 DFQATT, CDR2 SNEGSKA (reference sequence). CDR3 residues: CSASFGYEQFF. The CDR3 nucleotides read TGCAGTGCTAGTTTCGGATATGAGCAGTTCTTC.

The chain is built from TRBV5-1 and TRBJ2-4; D is undetermined. Matching the DNA end better, TRBJ2-5 makes the J call doubtful. The CDR3 contains 13 residues. Germline V gene lookup returns CDR1 SGHRS and CDR2 YFSETQ. Here the CDR3 DNA reads TGCGCCAGCAGCAGGGATATTGGGGAGACCCAGTACTTC. It specifies CASSRDIGETQYF.

The chain uses TRBV6-1 and TRBJ2-3; D not certain. Germline CDR1 is MNHNS and CDR2 is SASEGT. Trimming took off 3 bases at V and 6 bases at J, with 16 bases between the two ends. The CDR3 totals 15 residues. Here the CDR3 reads CASSEFRQGPDTQYF. DNA of the CDR3: TGTGCCAGCAGTGAGTTCAGACAAGGGCCCGATACGCAGTATTTT.

This chain joins TRBV20-1 and TRBJ2-1; a possible D gene is TRBD2 (6 bases). V shed 6 bases and J shed 9 bases, with 18 bases lying between them. The CDR3 consists of 13 residues. Per the germline V gene, CDR1 is DFQATT and CDR2 is SNEGSKA (reference sequence). DNA of the CDR3: TGCAGTGCCGAGCCGGGGGTACAAAGTGAGCAGTTCTTC. It is translated as CSAEPGVQSEQFF.

The chain recombines TRBV24-1 with TRBJ1-5; D is unclear. The CDR3 covers 14 residues. Germline CDR1 is KGHDR and CDR2 is SFDVKD. V shed 5 bases and J shed 2 bases, with 9 bases lying between them. CDR3 loop: CATSGGLGNQPQHF. DNA for the CDR3: TGTGCCACCAGTGGAGGGTTGGGCAATCAGCCCCAGCATTTT.

The genes are TRBV7-3 and TRBJ2-3, with a weak D call TRBD2 (6 bases). Trimming removed 5 bases from V and 0 bases from J, with 12 bases in between. The CDR3 totals 15 residues. CDR1 and CDR2 (germline): SGHTA, FQGTGA. The CDR3 nucleotides are TGTGCCAGCAGCACCACCGGGACTAGCACAGATACGCAGTATTTT. It is translated as CASSTTGTSTDTQYF.

The chain has TRBV4-3 and TRBJ2-5, with D possibly being TRBD1 or TRBD2 (6 bases each). Trimming removed 3 bases from V and 7 bases from J, with 12 bases in between. Per germline, CDR1 LGHNA and CDR2 YSLEER. The CDR3 is made up of 13 amino acids. CDR3 sequence reads: CASSQRGDGTQYF. Written as DNA, the CDR3 is TGCGCCAGCAGCCAGAGGGGGGATGGGACCCAGTACTTC.

This clonotype came up a few times. This chain uses TRBV28 with TRBJ2-7, with D tentatively TRBD2 (5 bases). Per germline, CDR1 MDHEN and CDR2 SYDVKM. The V end lost 6 bases, the J end lost 3 bases, and 15 bases lay between the germline ends. CDR3 length equals 14 residues. The CDR3 spells CASSPQNGVYEQYF. The DNA of the CDR3 is TGTGCCAGCAGCCCTCAAAACGGGGTCTACGAGCAGTACTTC.

The V call is TRBV7-2, the J call TRBJ1-2; no clear D gene. Trimming left V 2 bases short and J 4 bases short, with 8 bases between. Germline CDR1 and CDR2: SGHTA and FQGNSA. CDR3 length: 13 residues. In DNA form, the CDR3 reads TGTGCCAGCAGCTTAATTACAGTCTATGGCTACACCTTC. Residues: CASSLITVYGYTF.

The chain combines TRBV29-1 with TRBJ1-2; 10 nucleotides agree with TRBD1. The CDR3 loop spans 13 amino acids. Germline lookup yields CDR1 SQVTM and CDR2 ANQGSEA. V was pared by 7 bases and J by 7 bases, with 9 bases of the junction left unmatched. CDR3 loop: CSAAGTGDGGYTF. CDR3 coding DNA: TGCAGCGCTGCCGGGACAGGGGACGGTGGCTACACCTTC.

V is TRBV18 and J is TRBJ1-2, with 12 bases aligning to TRBD1. The ends lost 4 bases at V and 8 bases at J; junction bases unmatched: 8. Germline lookup yields CDR1 KGHSH and CDR2 LQKENI. The CDR3 totals 15 residues. DNA for the CDR3: TGTGCCAGCTCACATATCCGGGACAGGGGGCAAGGCTACACCTTC. This encodes CASSHIRDRGQGYTF.

Details on this clonotype: A junction end diverges from the germline sequence, so it may reflect a read error. This rearrangement joins TRBV24-1 to TRBJ2-6; D may be TRBD1 (5 bases). CDR1 KGHDR and CDR2 SFDVKD come from the germline V gene. CDR3 size: 16 residues. The CDR3 protein is CAASDLRGVEANVLTF. The CDR3 DNA follows: TGTGCCGCCAGTGATTTAAGGGGTGTCGAGGCCAACGTCCTGACTTTC.

The J gene is TRBJ2-5, the V gene TRBV12-3 or TRBV12-4, with a tentative D call TRBD1 (5 bases). The closer fit of TRBJ2-7 to the DNA end suggests the J call may be wrong. The CDR3 is 16 residues long. The CDR3 sequence is CASSLRSRGLSYEQYF. For the CDR3, the DNA is TGTGCCAGCAGTTTGAGGAGTAGGGGCCTCTCCTACGAGCAGTACTTC.